Listed below are T cell receptor beta chains from one sample, sequenced in a study of response to subunit inactivated influenza vaccine. TCRdb re-analysed the RT-PCR reads in MiXCR, keeping a single row per CDR3 protein. This table holds some 180,000 distinct CDR3 sequences, around 9.2% found once. The source was non-naive T cells sorted from PBMCs, collected on the day of vaccination. Source of these receptors: a man aged 45-60 years who received an inactivated influenza vaccine. Each CDR3 is given with its conserved first and last residue. Each record gives: D gene, J gene, V gene, clone size, CDR3 protein, CDR3 DNA. A D gene is named only where the DNA matches it firmly. Rows give clone size only sometimes, using once, few, many, or a class for an expanded clone.

>TRBD2|TRBJ2-3|TRBV15|few
CATSRDRTSGLSTDTQYF
TGTGCCACCAGCAGAGATAGAACTAGCGGGTTAAGCACAGATACGCAGTATTTT
>TRBD2|TRBJ2-1|TRBV6-5|.
CASRLTLGGSYNEQFF
TGTGCCAGCAGGCTTACTTTGGGAGGGTCCTACAATGAGCAGTTCTTC
>TRBD1|TRBJ2-7|TRBV27|.
CASSYLGWDRDYEQYF
TGTGCCAGCAGCTATTTGGGTTGGGACAGGGATTACGAGCAGTACTTC
>.|TRBJ2-1|TRBV20-1|.
CSARDLLRVGWNEQFF
TGCAGTGCTAGAGATCTTCTAAGGGTAGGATGGAATGAGCAGTTCTTC
>.|TRBJ2-3|TRBV28|many
CASSLKASRIDSTDTQYF
TGTGCCAGCAGTTTAAAGGCCAGTCGGATAGATAGCACAGATACGCAGTATTTT
>.|TRBJ2-1|TRBV19|few
CASSIAFRREQFF
TGTGCCAGTAGTATAGCGTTTCGGCGGGAGCAGTTCTTC
>.|TRBJ2-7|TRBV3-1|few
CASSPSLGSYEQYF
TGTGCCAGCAGCCCGAGCCTCGGCTCCTACGAGCAGTACTTC
>.|TRBJ1-3|TRBV19|.
CASSIRPGNSGNTIYF
TGTGCCAGTAGTATACGTCCAGGAAACTCTGGAAACACCATATATTTT
>TRBD2|TRBJ2-7|TRBV18|many
CASSPTASGAHNQYF
TGTGCCAGCTCCCCTACCGCTAGCGGGGCCCACAATCAGTACTTC
>TRBD1|TRBJ1-6|TRBV7-2|few
CASSLTDRASPLHF
TGTGCCAGCAGCTTAACGGACAGGGCTTCACCCCTCCACTTT
>.|TRBJ2-1|TRBV28|many
CAGSKLNEQFF
TGTGCGGGGTCTAAACTGAATGAGCAGTTCTTC
>.|TRBJ2-4|TRBV7-4|many
CASSPRYPSAAKNIQYF
TGTGCCAGCAGCCCCCGGTACCCTAGCGCCGCCAAAAACATTCAGTACTTC
>.|TRBJ1-2|TRBV20-1|.
CSAITRAGRYGYTF
TGCAGTGCTATTACCAGGGCAGGCCGCTATGGCTACACCTTC
>.|TRBJ1-4|TRBV18|few
CASSLPGIQEKLFF
TGTGCCAGCTCACTGCCAGGGATACAGGAAAAACTGTTTTTT
>TRBD1|TRBJ1-6|TRBV20-1|few
CSARDFRGPLYNSPLHF
TGCAGTGCTAGAGACTTCAGGGGGCCCTTGTATAATTCACCCCTCCACTTT
>.|TRBJ2-7|TRBV20-1|.
CSASGEAYEQYF
TGCAGTGCTAGCGGGGAAGCCTACGAGCAGTACTTC
>.|TRBJ2-5|TRBV5-6|few
CASSLIERVRETQYF
TGTGCCAGCAGCTTGATTGAGCGGGTGAGGGAGACCCAGTACTTC
>TRBD2|TRBJ2-5|TRBV12-3/TRBV12-4|many
CASSLRGRVQETQYF
TGTGCCAGCAGTTTACGCGGGAGGGTCCAAGAGACCCAGTACTTC
>TRBD2|TRBJ2-1|TRBV9|many
CASSASGVSYNEQFF
TGTGCCAGCAGCGCTAGCGGAGTTTCCTACAATGAGCAGTTCTTC
>.|TRBJ2-3|TRBV7-2|.
CASGDTGWATDTQYF
TGTGCCAGCGGAGATACAGGGTGGGCGACAGATACGCAGTATTTT
>TRBD1|TRBJ1-4|TRBV5-5|many
CASSLEDRGWEKLFF
TGTGCCAGCAGCTTGGAGGACAGGGGTTGGGAAAAACTGTTTTTT
>.|TRBJ1-3|TRBV12-3/TRBV12-4|many
CASRMLAASGNTIYF
TGTGCCAGCAGGATGCTCGCGGCTTCTGGAAACACCATATATTTT
>.|TRBJ1-4|TRBV4-2|.
CASLGANEKLFF
TGTGCCAGCCTTGGGGCTAATGAAAAACTGTTTTTT
>TRBD1|TRBJ2-3|TRBV27|few
CASRATGGPDTQYF
TGTGCCAGCAGAGCGACAGGGGGCCCAGATACGCAGTATTTT
>.|TRBJ2-2|TRBV4-3|few
CASSPVGAGELFF
TGCGCCAGCAGCCCAGTGGGAGCCGGGGAGCTGTTTTTT
>.|TRBJ2-7|TRBV20-1|few
CSAEDNPQSYEQYF
TGCAGTGCTGAGGACAACCCCCAGTCCTACGAGCAGTACTTC
>.|TRBJ1-2|TRBV4-2|few
CASSQENWGENYGYTF
TGTGCCAGCAGCCAAGAGAATTGGGGGGAGAACTATGGCTACACCTTC
>.|TRBJ2-5|TRBV7-2|few
CASSSSRQETQYF
TGTGCCAGCAGCTCGAGCAGACAAGAGACCCAGTACTTC
>.|TRBJ2-2|TRBV27|.
CASSLGPPSGELFF
TGTGCCAGCAGTTTAGGTCCCCCGTCCGGGGAGCTGTTTTTT
>TRBD1|TRBJ2-1|TRBV5-1|many
CASSPDREPYNEQFF
TGCGCCAGCAGCCCGGACAGGGAGCCCTACAATGAGCAGTTCTTC
>.|TRBJ2-1|TRBV5-8|many
CATETNRDMSSYNEQFF
TGTGCCACCGAAACTAACCGGGACATGAGCTCCTACAATGAGCAGTTCTTC
>TRBD2|TRBJ2-1|TRBV12-3/TRBV12-4|many
CASSLPRGGAYNEQFF
TGTGCCAGCAGTCTTCCTCGTGGGGGGGCCTACAATGAGCAGTTCTTC
>TRBD1|TRBJ2-5|TRBV28|.
CASRMTSTGAQTKTQYF
TGTGCCAGCAGGATGACCTCGACAGGGGCCCAGACGAAGACCCAGTACTTC
>.|TRBJ2-7|TRBV6-6|few
CASSYAGVYEQYF
TGTGCCAGCAGTTACGCCGGGGTCTACGAGCAGTACTTC
>TRBD1|TRBJ1-5|TRBV4-2|.
CASSLSGQGARVDQPQHF
TGTGCCAGCAGCCTCTCGGGACAGGGGGCGAGGGTAGATCAGCCCCAGCATTTT
>TRBD2|TRBJ2-1|TRBV4-2|many
CASSQVGGEYNEQFF
TGTGCCAGCAGCCAAGTGGGGGGGGAGTACAATGAGCAGTTCTTC
>TRBD2|TRBJ2-5|TRBV4-3|.
CASSQERGGLGVRETQYF
TGCGCCAGCAGCCAAGAACGGGGGGGGCTGGGCGTTCGGGAGACCCAGTACTTC
>TRBD2|TRBJ2-4|TRBV7-6|.
CASSLEPSGSVQAKNIQYF
TGTGCCAGCAGCTTAGAGCCTAGCGGGAGTGTGCAAGCCAAAAACATTCAGTACTTC
>.|TRBJ2-3|TRBV6-1|.
CATRGQKGTDTQYF
TGTGCCACGCGGGGACAGAAAGGCACAGATACGCAGTATTTT
>TRBD1|TRBJ1-2|TRBV5-1|few
CASSLEFRGPSGGYGYTF
TGCGCCAGCAGCTTGGAATTCAGGGGACCATCAGGGGGCTATGGCTACACCTTC